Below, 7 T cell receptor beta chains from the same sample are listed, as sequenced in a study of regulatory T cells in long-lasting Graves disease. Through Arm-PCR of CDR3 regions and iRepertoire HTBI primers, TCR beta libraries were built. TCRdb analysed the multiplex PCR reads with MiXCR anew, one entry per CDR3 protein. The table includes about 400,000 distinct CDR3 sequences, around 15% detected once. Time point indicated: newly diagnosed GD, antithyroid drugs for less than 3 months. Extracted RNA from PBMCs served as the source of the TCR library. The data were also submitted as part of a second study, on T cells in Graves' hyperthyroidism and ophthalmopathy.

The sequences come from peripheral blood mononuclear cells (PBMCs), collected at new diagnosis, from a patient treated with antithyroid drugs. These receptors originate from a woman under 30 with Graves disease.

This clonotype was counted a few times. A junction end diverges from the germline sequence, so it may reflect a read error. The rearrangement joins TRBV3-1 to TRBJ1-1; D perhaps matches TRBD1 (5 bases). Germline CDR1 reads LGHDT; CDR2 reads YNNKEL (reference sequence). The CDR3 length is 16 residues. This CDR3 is CGSSQAGRFEFPEAFF. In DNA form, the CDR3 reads TGTGGCAGCAGCCAAGCAGGGCGATTCGAATTCCCTGAAGCTTTCTTT. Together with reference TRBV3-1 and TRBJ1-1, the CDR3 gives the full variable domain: DTAVSQTPKYLVTQMGNDKSIKCEQNLGHDTMYWYKQDSKKFLKIMFSYNNKELIINETVPNRFSPKSPDKAHLNLHINSLELGDSAVYFCGSSQAGRFEFPEAFFGQGTRLTVV.

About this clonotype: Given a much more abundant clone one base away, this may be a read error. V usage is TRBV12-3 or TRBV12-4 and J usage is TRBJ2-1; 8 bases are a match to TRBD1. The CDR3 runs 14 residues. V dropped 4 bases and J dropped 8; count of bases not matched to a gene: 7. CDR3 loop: CASSSGQGWDEQFF. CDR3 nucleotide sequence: TGTGCCAGCAGTTCAGGACAGGGATGGGATGAGCAGTTCTTC.

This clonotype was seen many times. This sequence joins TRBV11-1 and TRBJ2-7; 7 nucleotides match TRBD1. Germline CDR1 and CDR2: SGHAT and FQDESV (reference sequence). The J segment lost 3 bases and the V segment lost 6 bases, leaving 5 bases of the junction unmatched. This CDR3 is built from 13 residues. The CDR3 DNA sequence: TGTGCCAGCAGAGGGACAGCTAACTACGAGCAGTACTTC. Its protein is CASRGTANYEQYF.

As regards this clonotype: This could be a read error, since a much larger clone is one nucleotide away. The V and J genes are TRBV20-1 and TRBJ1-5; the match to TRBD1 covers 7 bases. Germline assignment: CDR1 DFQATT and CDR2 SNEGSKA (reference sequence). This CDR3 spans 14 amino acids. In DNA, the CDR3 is TGCAGTGCTATTTCCGGTTCAGGGGGTCAGCCCCTGCATTTT. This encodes CSAISGSGGQPLHF.

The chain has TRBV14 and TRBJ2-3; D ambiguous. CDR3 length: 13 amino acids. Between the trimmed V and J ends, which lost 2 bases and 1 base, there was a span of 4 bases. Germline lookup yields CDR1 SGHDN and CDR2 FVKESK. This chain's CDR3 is CASSQYRTDTQYF. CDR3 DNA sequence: TGTGCCAGCAGCCAATACCGCACAGATACGCAGTATTTT.

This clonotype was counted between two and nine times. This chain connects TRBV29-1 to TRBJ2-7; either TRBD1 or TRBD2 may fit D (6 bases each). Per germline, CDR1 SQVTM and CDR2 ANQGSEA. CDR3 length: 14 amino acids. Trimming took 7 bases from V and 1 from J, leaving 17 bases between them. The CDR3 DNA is TGCAGCGGCAGTGGGGGGCCGAGTTCCTACGAGCAGTACTTC. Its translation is CSGSGGPSSYEQYF.

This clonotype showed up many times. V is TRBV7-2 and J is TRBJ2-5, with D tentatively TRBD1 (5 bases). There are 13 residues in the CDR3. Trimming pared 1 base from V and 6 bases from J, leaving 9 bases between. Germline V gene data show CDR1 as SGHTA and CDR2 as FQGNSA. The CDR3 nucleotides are TGTGCCAGCAGCTTAGGACAGTCTCAGACCCAGTACTTC. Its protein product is CASSLGQSQTQYF.